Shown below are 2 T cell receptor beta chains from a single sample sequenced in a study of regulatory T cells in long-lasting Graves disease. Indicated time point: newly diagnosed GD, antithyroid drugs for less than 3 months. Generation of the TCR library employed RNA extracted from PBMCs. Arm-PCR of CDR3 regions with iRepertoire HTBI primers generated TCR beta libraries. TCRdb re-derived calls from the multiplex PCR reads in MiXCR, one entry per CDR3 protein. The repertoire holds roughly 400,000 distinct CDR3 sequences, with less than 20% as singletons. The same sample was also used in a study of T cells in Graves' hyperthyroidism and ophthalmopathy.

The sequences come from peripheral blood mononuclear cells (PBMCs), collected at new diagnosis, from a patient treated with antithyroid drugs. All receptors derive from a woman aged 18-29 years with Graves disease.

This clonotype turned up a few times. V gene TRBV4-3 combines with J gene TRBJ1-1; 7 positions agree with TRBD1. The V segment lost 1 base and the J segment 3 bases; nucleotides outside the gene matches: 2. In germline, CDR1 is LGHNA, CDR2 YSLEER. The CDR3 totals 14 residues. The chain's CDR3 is CASSQVDRDTEAFF. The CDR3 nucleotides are TGCGCCAGCAGCCAAGTCGACAGGGACACTGAAGCTTTCTTT.

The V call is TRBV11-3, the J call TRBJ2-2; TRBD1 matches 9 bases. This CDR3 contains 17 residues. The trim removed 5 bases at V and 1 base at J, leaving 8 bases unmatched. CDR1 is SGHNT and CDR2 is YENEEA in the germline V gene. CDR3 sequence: CASSARDRAGNTGELFF. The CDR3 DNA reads TGTGCCAGCAGCGCCCGGGACAGGGCGGGGAACACCGGGGAGCTGTTTTTT.